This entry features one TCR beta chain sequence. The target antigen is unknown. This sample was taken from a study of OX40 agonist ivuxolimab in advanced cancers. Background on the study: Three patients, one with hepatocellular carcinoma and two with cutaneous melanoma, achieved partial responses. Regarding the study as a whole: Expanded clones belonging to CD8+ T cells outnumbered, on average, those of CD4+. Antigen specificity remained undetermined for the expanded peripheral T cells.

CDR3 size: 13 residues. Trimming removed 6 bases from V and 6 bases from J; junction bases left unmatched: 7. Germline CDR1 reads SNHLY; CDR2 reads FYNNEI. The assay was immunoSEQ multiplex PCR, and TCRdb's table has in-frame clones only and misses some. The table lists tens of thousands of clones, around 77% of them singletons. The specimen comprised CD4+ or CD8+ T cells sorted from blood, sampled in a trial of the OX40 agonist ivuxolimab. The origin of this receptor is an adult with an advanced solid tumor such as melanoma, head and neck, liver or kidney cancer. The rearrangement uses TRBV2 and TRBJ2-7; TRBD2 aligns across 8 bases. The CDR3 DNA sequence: TGTGCCAGCAGAGGAGCGGGAGCTATCGAGCAGTACTTC. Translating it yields CASRGAGAIEQYF.